Below are 24 T cell receptor beta chains sequenced from a single sample in a study of shared clonotypes between healthy human individuals. The table came from immunoSEQ multiplex PCR; TCRdb's copy has only in-frame clones and leaves some out. The data show about 530,000 clones, 75% to 80% seen once. Sequenced material: PBMCs. The receptors were sampled from a woman in her thirties or forties in good health. Some clones in this sample may be carry-over from other donors' samples.

CDR3 DNA: TGTGCCAGCAGCTTAGGGTACGCGGCCGGGGAGCTGTTTTTT. Protein: CASSLGYAAGELFF. The chain has TRBV11-3 and TRBJ2-2; unclear D gene. V was pared by 1 base and J by 6 bases, with 9 bases between. Germline V gene sequence: CDR1 SGHNT, CDR2 YENEEA. The CDR3 is 14 amino acids.

The genes are TRBV5-4 and TRBJ2-3; D ambiguous. The ends were cut back, 2 bases at V and 6 bases at J, with 7 bases in the middle. The CDR3 consists of 12 residues. Germline CDR1 SGHNT, CDR2 YYREEE (reference sequence). This CDR3 is CASSLQYDTQYF. The CDR3 nucleotides are TGTGCCAGCAGCTTACAGTATGATACGCAGTATTTT.

This clone came up once. The chain employs TRBV7-9 and TRBJ2-6; D remains unclear. From germline, CDR1 is SEHNR and CDR2 FQNEAQ (reference sequence). With 2 bases removed from V and 0 bases from J, the gap between germline ends came to 11 bases. The CDR3 totals 17 residues. The CDR3 is CASSLRGGNSGANVLTF. CDR3 nucleotides: TGTGCCAGCAGCTTACGTGGTGGGAACTCTGGGGCCAACGTCCTGACTTTC.

V and J are TRBV19 and TRBJ2-2, with 10 nucleotides matching TRBD1. The CDR3 covers 16 residues. V was clipped by 5 bases and J by 4 bases; unmatched bases: 7. Per germline, CDR1 LNHDA and CDR2 SQIVND (reference sequence). In DNA form, the CDR3 reads TGTGCCAGTAGTTCCGGGACAGGGGCGGGCACCGGGGAGCTGTTTTTT. It specifies CASSSGTGAGTGELFF.

In regard to this clone: Sequence at one end of the junction differs from germline and may be a read error. This rearrangement joins TRBV10-3 to TRBJ1-2; 8 bases are a match to TRBD1. The CDR3 has 12 amino acids. Germline CDR1 reads ENHRY; CDR2 reads SYGVKD. CDR3 DNA: TGTGCCATCAGTGAGTCGAAGGGACAGGCACTCTTC. Translating gives CAISESKGQALF.

The chain carries TRBV9 and TRBJ2-7; 8 bases are a match to TRBD1. The CDR3 is made up of 15 amino acids. Germline V gene sequence: CDR1 SGDLS, CDR2 YYNGEE. Trimming cost V 4 bases and J 0 bases; bases outside gene matches: 6. The DNA of the CDR3 is TGTGCCAGCAGCACCGGGACAGGTGACTCCTACGAGCAGTACTTC. Residues: CASSTGTGDSYEQYF.

This clone was recorded at least ten times. The genes are TRBV5-1 and TRBJ1-1; D call uncertain. CDR3 size: 13 residues. V dropped 2 bases and J dropped 1 base, with 6 bases sitting between them. Looked up from germline, CDR1 is SGHRS and CDR2 is YFSETQ. CDR3 coding DNA: TGCGCCAGCAGCTTCAATCAGAACACTGAAGCTTTCTTT. This codes for CASSFNQNTEAFF.

Details on this clone: This same CDR3 is encoded by further DNA sequences in the sample. The rearrangement joins TRBV7-3 to TRBJ2-3; no clear D. Germline V gene sequence: CDR1 SGHTA, CDR2 FQGTGA. V lost 1 base to trimming and J lost 1 base, with 3 bases between them. There are 13 residues in the CDR3. The CDR3 loop is CASSLSRTDTQYF. CDR3 sequence (DNA): TGTGCCAGCAGCTTAAGCCGCACAGATACGCAGTATTTT.

This chain uses TRBV10-2 with TRBJ1-2; 7 nucleotides match TRBD1. Germline V lookup: CDR1 WSHSY, CDR2 SAAADI. V was clipped by 4 bases and J by 4 bases; unmatched bases: 9. CDR3 length equals 15 residues. CDR3 region: CASSAQQGTLYGYTF. DNA of the CDR3: TGCGCCAGCAGTGCCCAACAGGGGACTCTCTATGGCTACACCTTC.

This clone was picked up one time. V usage is TRBV7-2 and J usage is TRBJ2-7; perhaps TRBD1 as D (6 bases). Trimming cost V 6 bases and J 0 bases, with 9 bases left between them. The CDR3 spans 13 residues. CDR1 is SGHTA and CDR2 is FQGNSA in the germline V gene. The CDR3 spells CASRQGSSYEQYF. The CDR3 region has the DNA TGTGCCAGCAGACAGGGAAGCTCCTACGAGCAGTACTTC.

The rearrangement links TRBV15 to TRBJ2-3; TRBD2 matches at 8 bases. The junction had 5 bases not matched to a gene; V was cut back by 1 base and J by 5 bases. The germline CDR1 and CDR2 sequences are LNHNV and YYDKDF (reference sequence). This CDR3 contains 15 residues. CDR3 DNA: TGTGCCACCAGCAGAGTATTGGCGGGAGGAGATACGCAGTATTTT. Its translation: CATSRVLAGGDTQYF.

The rearrangement joins TRBV28 to TRBJ2-7; 11 bases agree with TRBD2. CDR3 length equals 16 residues. Trimming took 3 bases from V and 2 from J; bases not matched to a gene: 6. Germline V gene data show CDR1 as MDHEN and CDR2 as SYDVKM. The CDR3: CASSFATSGATYEQYF. The CDR3 region has the DNA TGTGCCAGCAGTTTCGCGACTAGCGGGGCAACCTACGAGCAGTACTTC.

The chain links TRBV11-3 to TRBJ2-1; 8 bases fit TRBD2. Losses at the gene ends were 4 bases for V and 5 bases for J; bases not matched to a gene: 7. Germline loops: CDR1 SGHNT, CDR2 YENEEA. This CDR3 contains 15 residues. In DNA, the CDR3 is TGTGCCAGCAGCTCTAGGAGCGGGAGTGACAATGAGCAGTTCTTC. Its translation is CASSSRSGSDNEQFF.

This clone was observed a single time. The chain combines TRBV5-4 with TRBJ2-1; 11 nucleotides line up with TRBD1. The CDR3 loop spans 16 amino acids. With 3 bases clipped from V and 3 bases from J, the junction kept 5 bases outside the gene matches. Germline V gene lookup returns CDR1 SGHNT and CDR2 YYREEE (reference sequence). CDR3 loop: CASSSGQGGLYNEQFF. CDR3 DNA: TGTGCCAGCAGCTCGGGACAGGGGGGTCTCTACAATGAGCAGTTCTTC.

The rearrangement links TRBV9 to TRBJ1-1, with 9 bases identical to TRBD1. The V gene's germline CDR1 is SGDLS and CDR2 YYNGEE. Trimming cost V 0 bases and J 0 bases; bases outside gene matches: 3. The CDR3 has 16 amino acids. The CDR3 DNA reads TGTGCCAGCAGCGTAGAACAGGGGGCCGTGAACACTGAAGCTTTCTTT. Its translation is CASSVEQGAVNTEAFF.

Comments on this clone: A junction end diverges from the germline sequence, so it may reflect a read error. J is TRBJ2-7 and V is TRBV7-7; TRBD1 aligns across 8 bases. The CDR3 loop spans 15 amino acids. Germline assignment: CDR1 SSHAT and CDR2 FNYEAQ (reference sequence). CDR3 DNA: TGTGCTAGCAGCCCTCCGACAGGGGCTTACTACGAGCAGTACTTC. Amino acids: CASSPPTGAYYEQYF.

This clone has only a few counts. The chain uses TRBV5-1 and TRBJ1-2; weak D call: TRBD1 (6 bases). This CDR3 region has 14 residues. Germline CDR1 reads SGHRS; CDR2 reads YFSETQ. V gave up 5 bases and J gave up 4 bases, with 15 bases separating them. CDR3 sequence: CASSLTGFSYGYTF. In DNA form, the CDR3 reads TGCGCCAGCAGTTTGACAGGTTTCTCCTATGGCTACACCTTC.

The chain employs TRBV7-6 and TRBJ2-3; a possible D gene is TRBD2 (7 bases). This CDR3 comprises 13 residues. The germline CDR1 and CDR2 sequences are SGHVS and FNYEAQ. V was pared by 5 bases and J by 5 bases, with 11 bases between. The CDR3 loop reads CASSPRGGDTQYF. CDR3 coding DNA: TGTGCCAGCAGCCCGAGGGGGGGAGATACGCAGTATTTT. Filled out from reference TRBV7-6 and TRBJ2-3, the complete variable domain reads GAGVSQSPRYKVTKRGQDVALRCDPISGHVSLYWYRQALGQGPEFLTYFNYEAQQDKSGLPNDRFSAERPEGSISTLTIQRTEQRDSAMYRCASSPRGGDTQYFGPGTRLTVL.

The chain combines TRBV7-2 with TRBJ2-7, with TRBD2 as a possible D gene (7 bases). The length of the CDR3 is 16 residues. V was trimmed by 5 bases and J by 3 bases, leaving 20 bases between them. Germline CDR1 and CDR2: SGHTA and FQGNSA. The chain's CDR3 is CASSNNREAGNYEQYF. CDR3 coding DNA: TGTGCCAGCAGCAATAACAGGGAAGCGGGGAACTACGAGCAGTACTTC. Full variable domain (outside the CDR3, taken from reference TRBV7-2 and TRBJ2-7): GAGVSQSPSNKVTEKGKDVELRCDPISGHTALYWYRQSLGQGLEFLIYFQGNSAPDKSGLPSDRFSAERTGGSVSTLTIQRTQQEDSAVYLCASSNNREAGNYEQYFGPGTRLTVT.

The rearrangement links TRBV27 to TRBJ2-1; 10 bases fit TRBD2. The CDR3 contains 16 residues. CDR1 and CDR2 from the germline V gene are MNHEY and SMNVEV (reference sequence). V lost 6 bases, J lost 6 bases, and 11 bases stayed unmatched. The CDR3 reads CASSWIAGGLSNEQFF. DNA for the CDR3: TGTGCCAGCAGCTGGATAGCGGGAGGCTTAAGCAATGAGCAGTTCTTC.

V is TRBV6-6 and J is TRBJ1-6; D gene uncertain. Trimming shortened V by 11 bases and J by 9 bases, and 17 bases separated the two germline ends. Germline V lookup: CDR1 MNHNY, CDR2 SVGAGI (reference sequence). The CDR3 loop spans 13 amino acids. The chain's CDR3 is CAGTPSPSSPLHF. CDR3 nucleotides: TGTGCCGGCACACCTTCCCCTTCTTCACCCCTCCACTTT.

The gene calls are TRBV9 and TRBJ2-2; 9 bases agree with TRBD1. V gave up 3 bases and J gave up 0 bases; unmatched junction bases: 6. Germline CDR1 reads SGDLS; CDR2 reads YYNGEE. This CDR3 spans 17 amino acids. The CDR3 protein is CASSGGGQGANTGELFF. In DNA form, the CDR3 reads TGTGCCAGCAGCGGAGGGGGACAGGGCGCGAACACCGGGGAGCTGTTTTTT.

The chain recombines TRBV2 with TRBJ2-3, with 10 nucleotides matching TRBD1. The CDR3 totals 18 residues. Germline values: CDR1 SNHLY, CDR2 FYNNEI. The V gene end was trimmed by 11 bases and the J gene end by 3 bases; junction bases not matched to a gene: 20. In DNA form, the CDR3 reads TGTGCCGGGGGGCCGGGGACAGGGGTCTTTCCCGGGACAGATACGCAGTATTTT. Its protein is CAGGPGTGVFPGTDTQYF.

The V gene is TRBV27, the J gene TRBJ2-1; D remains ambiguous. The germline V and J ends were trimmed by 0 bases and 6 bases, with 9 bases remaining between them. CDR1 MNHEY and CDR2 SMNVEV come from the germline V gene (reference sequence). This CDR3 spans 14 amino acids. CDR3 residues: CASSLSGPPNEQFF. CDR3 bases: TGTGCCAGCAGTTTATCGGGCCCCCCCAATGAGCAGTTCTTC.